The 29 T cell receptor beta chains below come from one sample, sequenced in a study of shared clonotypes between healthy human individuals. TCRdb's table, derived via immunoSEQ multiplex PCR, lists solely in-frame clones and lacks some. The profile covers about 2,500,000 clones, with over 85% appearing a single time and over 0.12% taken by the ten largest. The material sequenced was naive CD4+ T cells sorted from blood. Documented subset: CD45RA+ positively selected. The receptors come from a man aged 18 to 30 in good health.

This clone was seen a single time. The chain carries TRBV28 and TRBJ1-6; the D is unclear. V was cut by 6 bases and J by 11 bases, with 8 bases left in between. CDR3 length: 11 residues. Germline V gene sequence: CDR1 MDHEN, CDR2 SYDVKM. The CDR3, as DNA: TGTGCCAGCAGAACTGGGGCACCCCTCCACTTT. Its protein is CASRTGAPLHF.

This CDR3 reads CASSRTGYTGELFF. The CDR3 DNA sequence: TGTGCCAGCAGTCGGACAGGCTACACCGGGGAGCTGTTTTTT. The V call is TRBV6-6, the J call TRBJ2-2; 7 nucleotides align to TRBD1. V shed 5 bases, J shed 3 bases, and the junction held 3 bases outside the gene matches. Germline assignment: CDR1 MNHNY and CDR2 SVGAGI (reference sequence). The CDR3 covers 14 residues.

This clone has more than one count but fewer than ten. This specimen includes other DNA sequences encoding the same CDR3. The rearrangement links TRBV19 to TRBJ1-1, with 9 nucleotides matching TRBD1. V lost 3 bases to trimming and J lost 0 bases; unmatched junction nucleotides: 5. Looked up from germline, CDR1 is LNHDA and CDR2 is SQIVND (reference sequence). CDR3 size: 16 residues. For the CDR3, the DNA is TGTGCCAGTAGTATCAGGACAGGGGCCATGAACACTGAAGCTTTCTTT. This sequence encodes CASSIRTGAMNTEAFF.

This chain joins TRBV27 and TRBJ2-5; the D is unclear. V was trimmed by 3 bases and J by 2 bases, leaving 7 bases between them. This CDR3 has 13 residues. From germline, CDR1 is MNHEY and CDR2 SMNVEV (reference sequence). The CDR3 sequence is CASSFRMQETQYF. DNA of the CDR3: TGTGCCAGCAGTTTCAGGATGCAAGAGACCCAGTACTTC.

The chain has TRBV29-1 and TRBJ2-1; possibly TRBD2 for D (6 bases). Trimming took 4 bases from V and 9 from J, leaving 16 bases between them. CDR3 length: 13 amino acids. CDR1 is SQVTM and CDR2 is ANQGSEA in the germline V gene. Written as DNA, the CDR3 is TGCAGCGTTGGGGAAGGAGGGCGCGGTGAGCAGTTCTTC. Protein sequence: CSVGEGGRGEQFF.

The gene calls are TRBV6-5 and TRBJ2-3; 12 positions agree with TRBD2. Per the germline V gene, CDR1 is MNHEY and CDR2 is SVGAGI. The junction had 8 bases not matched to a gene; V was cut back by 8 bases and J by 2 bases. The CDR3 is 16 amino acids. The DNA for the CDR3 is TGTGCCAGCGGTTCGACTAGCGGGAGTGTCACAGATACGCAGTATTTT. Residues: CASGSTSGSVTDTQYF.

J is TRBJ1-5 and V is TRBV5-1; D remains unclear. This CDR3 has 13 amino acids. Per the germline V gene, CDR1 is SGHRS and CDR2 is YFSETQ. V lost 0 bases and J lost 7, with 8 bases in between. The CDR3 reads CASSLDSTQPQHF. In DNA, the CDR3 is TGCGCCAGCAGCTTGGACAGTACGCAGCCCCAGCATTTT.

The chain recombines TRBV5-6 with TRBJ1-1; D might be TRBD1 (6 bases). The ends were cut back, 5 bases at V and 8 bases at J, with 16 bases in the middle. Germline CDR1 SGHDT, CDR2 YYEEEE. The length of the CDR3 is 13 residues. This chain's CDR3 is CASRNGGGGEAFF. CDR3 coding DNA: TGTGCCAGCAGGAACGGCGGGGGCGGGGAAGCTTTCTTT. Full variable domain (outside the CDR3, taken from reference TRBV5-6 and TRBJ1-1): DAGVTQSPTHLIKTRGQQVTLRCSPKSGHDTVSWYQQALGQGPQFIFQYYEEEERQRGNFPDRFSGHQFPNYSSELNVNALLLGDSALYLCASRNGGGGEAFFGQGTRLTVV.

This clone has a single count. The chain links TRBV9 to TRBJ2-3; unclear D gene. CDR3 length: 14 amino acids. Germline-derived CDR1 and CDR2 are SGDLS and YYNGEE. V gave up 6 bases and J gave up 4 bases, with 15 bases separating them. The CDR3 DNA reads as TGTGCCAGCACCGTCACCAGTGTGGCAGATACGCAGTATTTT. This gives the protein CASTVTSVADTQYF.

About this clone: Other DNA sequences from this sample encode an identical CDR3 as well. This sequence joins TRBV5-1 and TRBJ1-2; TRBD1 matches at 7 bases. The CDR3 is made up of 13 amino acids. Germline V gene lookup returns CDR1 SGHRS and CDR2 YFSETQ. V trimming: 4 bases; J trimming: 4 bases; junction bases outside the gene matches: 4. The CDR3 loop is CASSPRDSYGYTF. DNA of the CDR3: TGCGCCAGCAGCCCACGGGACAGCTATGGCTACACCTTC.

V usage is TRBV7-8 and J usage is TRBJ2-5, with D possibly matching TRBD2 (5 bases). The CDR3 is made up of 18 amino acids. The V end lost 2 bases, the J end lost 4 bases, and 23 bases lay between the germline ends. CDR1 and CDR2 (germline): SGHVS, FQNEAQ. CDR3 in DNA: TGTGCCAGCAGCTTATCCCTAGCCGGGTTAACGCGTCCAGAGACCCAGTACTTC. This encodes CASSLSLAGLTRPETQYF.

The chain carries TRBV7-2 and TRBJ2-2; TRBD2 agrees at 15 bases. This CDR3 is built from 18 residues. From germline, CDR1 is SGHTA and CDR2 FQGNSA. J gave up 4 bases and V 5 bases, and 8 bases lay outside the gene matches. The CDR3 nucleotides read TGTGCCAGCAGCCGGGGACTAGCGGGAGGCGGAGGCACCGGGGAGCTGTTTTTT. Translated, it gives CASSRGLAGGGGTGELFF.

The chain recombines TRBV5-1 with TRBJ1-1; D is possibly TRBD1 (5 bases). Trimming shortened V by 0 bases and J by 3 bases, and 12 bases separated the two germline ends. The CDR3 covers 15 residues. CDR1 SGHRS and CDR2 YFSETQ come from the germline V gene. This CDR3 is CASSLVSREDTEAFF. The DNA of the CDR3 is TGCGCCAGCAGCTTGGTGTCCAGGGAGGACACTGAAGCTTTCTTT.

A single count supports this clone. The V call is TRBV5-1, the J call TRBJ2-3, with TRBD2 matching 8 bases. CDR3 length: 18 residues. CDR1 is SGHRS and CDR2 is YFSETQ in the germline V gene. V lost 3 bases, J lost 3 bases, and 15 bases stayed unmatched. This chain's CDR3 is CASSSSAGTRSLTDTQYF. CDR3 coding DNA: TGCGCCAGCAGCTCGTCGGCCGGGACTAGAAGCCTAACAGATACGCAGTATTTT.

The V gene is TRBV21-1, the J gene TRBJ2-2; the D call in the table, TRBD1, was not verified against the DNA. TRBV21-1 is shown as a pseudogene. The CDR3 consists of 12 residues. CDR3 DNA sequence: TGTGCTCCCGACACCCACACCGGGGAGCTGTTTTTT. Its protein is CAPDTHTGELFF.

The chain has TRBV19 and TRBJ1-5; possible D gene TRBD1, 6 bases. Germline V CDR1 and CDR2: LNHDA, SQIVND (reference sequence). The CDR3 is 13 residues long. The ends were cut back, 8 bases at V and 4 bases at J, with 12 bases in the middle. CDR3 protein: CASSQGLNQPQHF. The CDR3 DNA reads TGTGCCAGTTCACAGGGTCTAAATCAGCCCCAGCATTTT.

This sequence joins TRBV18 and TRBJ1-1, with a weak D call TRBD1 (6 bases). The CDR3 length is 16 residues. Germline CDR1 reads KGHSH; CDR2 reads LQKENI. Trimming left V 0 bases short and J 5 bases short, with 16 bases between. For the CDR3, the DNA is TGTGCCAGCTCACCACCTTGGGGGCTATTGGGTACTGAAGCTTTCTTT. It specifies CASSPPWGLLGTEAFF.

A single count supports this clone. The chain is built from TRBV27 and TRBJ2-2; no definite D call. This CDR3 spans 11 amino acids. The V end was cut by 6 bases, the J end by 7 bases, with 6 bases between. Germline V lookup: CDR1 MNHEY, CDR2 SMNVEV (reference sequence). In DNA, the CDR3 is TGTGCCAGCAGGTCGGGCGGGGAGCTGTTTTTT. It codes for CASRSGGELFF.

This rearrangement joins TRBV28 to TRBJ2-3; 12 positions match TRBD2. Germline trimming cut 4 bases from V and 8 bases from J; bases unmatched to any gene: 7. The CDR3 has 15 residues. Germline V lookup: CDR1 MDHEN, CDR2 SYDVKM. CDR3 region: CASSSPSGGAGTQYF. The DNA of the CDR3 is TGTGCCAGCAGTTCTCCTAGCGGGGGGGCGGGTACGCAGTATTTT.

V usage is TRBV27 and J usage is TRBJ1-4; the D gene is possibly TRBD1 (5 bases). The length of the CDR3 is 17 residues. Trimming shortened V by 7 bases and J by 5 bases, and 23 bases separated the two germline ends. Germline V gene sequence: CDR1 MNHEY, CDR2 SMNVEV (reference sequence). The CDR3 reads CASKKGTQRNTNEKLFF. CDR3 DNA: TGTGCCAGCAAGAAGGGGACGCAGCGGAACACGAATGAAAAACTGTTTTTT.

The V gene is TRBV2, the J gene TRBJ1-1; no reliable D call. Trimming pared 7 bases from V and 8 bases from J, leaving 11 bases between. Per the germline V gene, CDR1 is SNHLY and CDR2 is FYNNEI. The CDR3 runs to 11 residues. CDR3 in amino acids: CASTYGAEAFF. CDR3 nucleotides: TGTGCCAGCACCTACGGAGCCGAAGCTTTCTTT.

CDR3 nucleotides: TGTGCCAGCAGCGTACTACCCGGGGCCAACGTCCTGACTTTC. It translates to CASSVLPGANVLTF. V usage is TRBV9 and J usage is TRBJ2-6; D gene uncertain. V lost 1 base to trimming and J lost 4 bases, with 6 bases between them. The CDR3 length is 14 residues. From germline, CDR1 is SGDLS and CDR2 YYNGEE.

This sequence joins TRBV10-1 and TRBJ2-7; D perhaps matches TRBD2 (5 bases). CDR3 length equals 15 residues. The germline gives CDR1 WNHNN, CDR2 SYGVQD (reference sequence). With 0 bases removed from V and 3 bases from J, the gap between germline ends came to 12 bases. The CDR3 coding sequence is TGCGCCAGCAGTGAGTCGTGGCTAGCTGGCTACGAGCAGTACTTC. Its translation is CASSESWLAGYEQYF.

V and J are TRBV30 and TRBJ2-7; no reliable D call. CDR1 is GTSNPN, CDR2 SVGIG, per germline (reference sequence). Trimming pared 1 base from V and 3 bases from J, leaving 10 bases between. The CDR3 length is 13 residues. Here the CDR3 DNA reads TGTGCCTGGAGTGACGGACCGATCTACGAGCAGTACTTC. Amino acids: CAWSDGPIYEQYF.

A note on this clone: Other DNA sequences of this sample code for an identical CDR3. The chain has TRBV18 and TRBJ1-5; D uncertain. This CDR3 region has 13 residues. Trimming left V 3 bases short and J 2 bases short, with 5 bases between. Germline values: CDR1 KGHSH, CDR2 LQKENI. DNA for the CDR3: TGTGCCAGCTCACCGGAGGGCAATCAGCCCCAGCATTTT. This translates into CASSPEGNQPQHF.

J is TRBJ1-4 and V is TRBV6-1; D ambiguous. V shed 10 bases and J shed 8 bases, with 17 bases lying between them. Per the germline V gene, CDR1 is MNHNS and CDR2 is SASEGT. There are 13 residues in the CDR3. The CDR3, as DNA: TGTGCCACCCAACGGGCTCCCGGGGAAAAACTGTTTTTT. Translated, it gives CATQRAPGEKLFF.

The rearrangement uses TRBV11-2 and TRBJ1-1; 7 nucleotides agree with TRBD1. Germline V CDR1 and CDR2: SGHAT, FQNNGV. With 0 bases clipped from V and 7 bases from J, the junction kept 5 bases outside the gene matches. CDR3 length: 14 residues. CDR3 loop: CASSLDGGGGEAFF. The DNA for the CDR3 is TGTGCCAGCAGCTTAGATGGAGGGGGCGGTGAAGCTTTCTTT.

This clone was detected a few times. This sequence joins TRBV19 and TRBJ1-2; unclear D gene. Germline values: CDR1 LNHDA, CDR2 SQIVND (reference sequence). Trimming cost V 6 bases and J 7 bases, with 21 bases left between them. This CDR3 contains 15 residues. For the CDR3, the DNA is TGTGCCAGTAGCGTCCGGGAACCGGAGTTTCGTGGCTACACCTTC. As protein: CASSVREPEFRGYTF. Combining the CDR3 with reference TRBV19 and TRBJ1-2 gives the whole variable domain DGGITQSPKYLFRKEGQNVTLSCEQNLNHDAMYWYRQDPGQGLRLIYYSQIVNDFQKGDIAEGYSVSREKKESFPLTVTSAQKNPTAFYLCASSVREPEFRGYTFGSGTRLTVV.

The chain combines TRBV5-6 with TRBJ2-1; TRBD2 matches 13 bases. Germline trimming cut 3 bases from V and 7 bases from J; bases unmatched to any gene: 7. The CDR3 totals 16 residues. Germline V lookup: CDR1 SGHDT, CDR2 YYEEEE. CDR3 loop: CASSWTTSGGANEQFF. The CDR3 nucleotides read TGTGCCAGCAGCTGGACTACTAGCGGGGGGGCTAATGAGCAGTTCTTC.